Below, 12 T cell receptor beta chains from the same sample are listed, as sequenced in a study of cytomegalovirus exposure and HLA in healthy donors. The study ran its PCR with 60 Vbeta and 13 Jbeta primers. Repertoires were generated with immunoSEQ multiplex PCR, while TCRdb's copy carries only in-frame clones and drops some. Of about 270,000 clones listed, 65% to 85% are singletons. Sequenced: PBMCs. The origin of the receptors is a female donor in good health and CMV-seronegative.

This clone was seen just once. This CDR3 is CAIRDRFTYEQYF. The CDR3, as DNA: TGTGCCATTCGGGACAGGTTCACCTACGAGCAGTACTTC. The chain couples TRBV2 to TRBJ2-7, with 8 bases fitting TRBD1. The germline gives CDR1 SNHLY, CDR2 FYNNEI. Trimming at V came to 10 bases and at J to 2 bases, leaving 7 bases not matched to a gene. The CDR3 is 13 amino acids.

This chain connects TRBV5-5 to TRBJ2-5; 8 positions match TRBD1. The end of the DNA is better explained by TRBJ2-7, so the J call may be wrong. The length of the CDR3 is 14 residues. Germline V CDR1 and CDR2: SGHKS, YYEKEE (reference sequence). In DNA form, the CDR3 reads TGTGCCAGCAGCGGGACAGGTATTCTATACGAGCAGTACTTC. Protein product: CASSGTGILYEQYF.

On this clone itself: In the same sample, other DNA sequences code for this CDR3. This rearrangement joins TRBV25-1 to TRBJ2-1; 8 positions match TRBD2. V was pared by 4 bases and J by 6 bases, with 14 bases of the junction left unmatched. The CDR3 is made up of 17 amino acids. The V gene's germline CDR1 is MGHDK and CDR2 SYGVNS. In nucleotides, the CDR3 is TGTGCCAGCAGTGGGGCCGTAGCGGGGCTCGCAGGCAATGAGCAGTTCTTC. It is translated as CASSGAVAGLAGNEQFF. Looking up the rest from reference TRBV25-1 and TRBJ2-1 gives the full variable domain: EADIYQTPRYLVIGTGKKITLECSQTMGHDKMYWYQQDPGMELHLIHYSYGVNSTEKGDLSSESTVSRIRTEHFPLTLESARPSHTSQYLCASSGAVAGLAGNEQFFGPGTRLTVL.

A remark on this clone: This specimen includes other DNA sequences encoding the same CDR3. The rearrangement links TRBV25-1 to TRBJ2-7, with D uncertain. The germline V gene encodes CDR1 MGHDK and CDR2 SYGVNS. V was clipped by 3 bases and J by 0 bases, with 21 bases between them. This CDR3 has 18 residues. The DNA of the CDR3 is TGTGCCAGCAGTGAGGGTTTGAGGTTTGCAAAGAGCTCCTACGAGCAGTACTTC. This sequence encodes CASSEGLRFAKSSYEQYF.

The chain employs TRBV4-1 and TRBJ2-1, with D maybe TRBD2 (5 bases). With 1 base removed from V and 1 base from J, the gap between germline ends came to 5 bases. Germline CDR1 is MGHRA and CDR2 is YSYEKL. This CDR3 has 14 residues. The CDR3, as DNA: TGCGCCAGCAGCCAAGCGGGATCCTACAATGAGCAGTTCTTC. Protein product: CASSQAGSYNEQFF.

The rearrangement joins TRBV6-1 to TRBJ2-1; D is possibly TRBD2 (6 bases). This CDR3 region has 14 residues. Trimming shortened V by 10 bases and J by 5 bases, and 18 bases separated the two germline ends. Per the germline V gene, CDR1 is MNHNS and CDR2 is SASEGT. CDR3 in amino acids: CATQAGTLHNEQFF. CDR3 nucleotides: TGTGCCACTCAAGCCGGGACTCTACACAATGAGCAGTTCTTC.

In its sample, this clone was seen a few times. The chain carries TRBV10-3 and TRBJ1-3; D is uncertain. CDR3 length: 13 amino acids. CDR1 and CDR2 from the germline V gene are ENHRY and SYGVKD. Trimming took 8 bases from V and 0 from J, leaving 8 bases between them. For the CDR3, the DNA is TGTGCCATCCGGGATAGCTCTGGAAACACCATATATTTT. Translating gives CAIRDSSGNTIYF.

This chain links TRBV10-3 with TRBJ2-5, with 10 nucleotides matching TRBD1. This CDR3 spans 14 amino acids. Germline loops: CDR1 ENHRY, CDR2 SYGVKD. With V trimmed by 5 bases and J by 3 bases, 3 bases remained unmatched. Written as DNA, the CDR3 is TGTGCCATCAGTTCCGGGACAGGGGAAGAGACCCAGTACTTC. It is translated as CAISSGTGEETQYF.

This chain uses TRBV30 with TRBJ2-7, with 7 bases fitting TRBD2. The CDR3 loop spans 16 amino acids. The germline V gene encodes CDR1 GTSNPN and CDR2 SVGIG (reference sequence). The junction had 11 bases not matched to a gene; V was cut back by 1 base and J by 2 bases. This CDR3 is CAWSALEASGTYEQYF. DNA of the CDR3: TGTGCCTGGAGTGCCCTCGAGGCTAGCGGAACCTACGAGCAGTACTTC.

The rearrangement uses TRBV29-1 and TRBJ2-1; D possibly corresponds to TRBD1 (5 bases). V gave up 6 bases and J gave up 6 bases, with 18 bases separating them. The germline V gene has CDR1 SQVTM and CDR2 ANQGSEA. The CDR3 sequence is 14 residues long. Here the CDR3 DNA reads TGCAGCGTCATCCCTACAGGTAGCCCCAATGAGCAGTTCTTC. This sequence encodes CSVIPTGSPNEQFF.

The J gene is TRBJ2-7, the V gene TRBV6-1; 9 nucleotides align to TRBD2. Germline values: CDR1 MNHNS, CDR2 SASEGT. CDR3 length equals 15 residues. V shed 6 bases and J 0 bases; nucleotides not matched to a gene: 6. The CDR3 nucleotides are TGTGCCAGCAGACAAAGTAGCGGGAGCTCCTACGAGCAGTACTTC. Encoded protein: CASRQSSGSSYEQYF.

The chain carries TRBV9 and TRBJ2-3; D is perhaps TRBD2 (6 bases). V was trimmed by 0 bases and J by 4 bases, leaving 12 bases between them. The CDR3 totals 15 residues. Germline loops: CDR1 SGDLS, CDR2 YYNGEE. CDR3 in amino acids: CASSVVGGAADTQYF. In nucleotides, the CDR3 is TGTGCCAGCAGCGTAGTCGGGGGTGCCGCAGATACGCAGTATTTT.